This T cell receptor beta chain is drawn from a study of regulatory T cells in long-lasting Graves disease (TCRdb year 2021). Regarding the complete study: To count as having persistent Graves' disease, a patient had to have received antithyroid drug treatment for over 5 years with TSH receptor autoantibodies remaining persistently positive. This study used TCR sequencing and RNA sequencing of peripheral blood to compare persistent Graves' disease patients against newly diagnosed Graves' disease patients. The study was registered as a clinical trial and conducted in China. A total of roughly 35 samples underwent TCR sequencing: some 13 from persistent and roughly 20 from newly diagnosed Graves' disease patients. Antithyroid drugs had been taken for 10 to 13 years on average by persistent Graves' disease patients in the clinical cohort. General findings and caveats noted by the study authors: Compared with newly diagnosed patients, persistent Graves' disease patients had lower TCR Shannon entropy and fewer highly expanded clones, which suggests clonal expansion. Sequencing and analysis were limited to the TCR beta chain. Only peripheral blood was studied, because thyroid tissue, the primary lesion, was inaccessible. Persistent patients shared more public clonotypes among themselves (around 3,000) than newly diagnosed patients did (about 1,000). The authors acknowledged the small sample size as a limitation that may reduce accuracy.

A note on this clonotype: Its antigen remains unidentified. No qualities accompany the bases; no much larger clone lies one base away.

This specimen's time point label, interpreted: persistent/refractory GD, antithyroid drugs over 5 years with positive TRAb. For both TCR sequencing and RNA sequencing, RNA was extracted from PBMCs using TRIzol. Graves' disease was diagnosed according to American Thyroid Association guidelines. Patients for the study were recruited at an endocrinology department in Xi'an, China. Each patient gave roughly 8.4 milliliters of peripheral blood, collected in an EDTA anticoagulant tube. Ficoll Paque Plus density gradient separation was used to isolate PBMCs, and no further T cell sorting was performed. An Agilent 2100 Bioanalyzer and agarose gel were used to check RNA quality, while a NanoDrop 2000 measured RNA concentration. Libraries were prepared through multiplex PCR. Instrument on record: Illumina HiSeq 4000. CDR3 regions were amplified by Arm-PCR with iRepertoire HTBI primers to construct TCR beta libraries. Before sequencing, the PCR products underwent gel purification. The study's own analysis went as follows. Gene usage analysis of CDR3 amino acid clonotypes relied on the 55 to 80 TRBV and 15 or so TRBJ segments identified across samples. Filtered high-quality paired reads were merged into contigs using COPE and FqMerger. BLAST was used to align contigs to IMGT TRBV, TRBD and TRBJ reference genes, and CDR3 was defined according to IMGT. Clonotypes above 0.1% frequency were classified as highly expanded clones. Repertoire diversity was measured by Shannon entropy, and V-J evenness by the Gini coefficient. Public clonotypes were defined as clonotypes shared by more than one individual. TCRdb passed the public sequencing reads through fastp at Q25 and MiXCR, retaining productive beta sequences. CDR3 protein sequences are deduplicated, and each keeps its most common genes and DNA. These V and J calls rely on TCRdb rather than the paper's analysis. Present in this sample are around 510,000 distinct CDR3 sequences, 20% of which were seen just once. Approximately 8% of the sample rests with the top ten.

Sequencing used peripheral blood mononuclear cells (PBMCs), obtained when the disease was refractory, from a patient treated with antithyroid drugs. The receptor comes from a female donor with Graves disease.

The CDR3 region: CASSLSSTSGVPYEQYF. The DNA is as follows: TGTGCCAGCAGTTTATCTTCGACTAGCGGGGTTCCCTACGAGCAGTACTTC. The chain is encoded by TRBV28 joined to TRBJ2-7, and 11 junction bases match TRBD2. CDR1 is given as MDHEN and CDR2 as SYDVKM, both from the germline V gene. Unmatched junction bases come to 7, with V trimmed by 1 base and J by 2 bases. Its CDR3 holds 17 amino acids, cysteine through phenylalanine. Only the CDR3 region is kept as DNA, spanning 51 bases read in frame from base 1.